The 21 T cell receptor beta chains listed next were all sequenced from one sample in a study of shared clonotypes between healthy human individuals. Here immunoSEQ multiplex PCR was the method, and the copy in TCRdb shows in-frame clones only, minus some. The sample records approximately 2.1 million clones, about 92% being singletons. The sample taken for sequencing was naive CD4+ T cells from PBMCs. This sample's subset: CD45RA+ positively selected. The receptor set was obtained from a young man in good health. Some clones in this sample may be carry-over from other donors' samples.

The rearrangement links TRBV9 to TRBJ1-4; D gene uncertain. This CDR3 is 14 amino acids long. The germline CDR1 and CDR2 sequences are SGDLS and YYNGEE. V was pared by 4 bases and J by 5 bases, with 12 bases between. This CDR3 reads CASSSRVGNEKLFF. Written as DNA, the CDR3 is TGTGCCAGCAGCAGCCGGGTAGGAAATGAAAAACTGTTTTTT.

V usage is TRBV7-3 and J usage is TRBJ1-2; 10 bases map to TRBD1. The CDR3 runs 13 residues. Trimming took 5 bases from V and 13 from J; bases not matched to a gene: 10. Germline V gene data show CDR1 as SGHTA and CDR2 as FQGTGA. In nucleotides, the CDR3 is TGTGCCAGCAGCCCAGGGACAGGGGACTTCCCCACCTTC. This codes for CASSPGTGDFPTF.

The chain joins TRBV4-2 to TRBJ1-2; no firm D call. The V and J ends lost 3 bases and 6 bases respectively, with 2 bases between them. The CDR3 runs 10 residues. CDR1 and CDR2 (germline): LGHNA, YNFKEQ. The CDR3, as DNA: TGTGCCAGCAGCCAGGATGGCTACACCTTC. Translated, it gives CASSQDGYTF.

The genes are TRBV11-3 and TRBJ2-1; perhaps TRBD1 as D (7 bases). The germline V gene encodes CDR1 SGHNT and CDR2 YENEEA. V lost 5 bases, J lost 0 bases, and 23 bases lay in between. This CDR3 has 19 amino acids. The CDR3 loop reads CASSPRGRGASGSYNEQFF. The CDR3 DNA is TGTGCCAGCAGCCCCCGAGGCAGGGGGGCTTCAGGCTCCTACAATGAGCAGTTCTTC. Using reference TRBV11-3 and TRBJ2-1 for the parts outside the CDR3, the full variable domain is EAGVVQSPRYKIIEKKQPVAFWCNPISGHNTLYWYLQNLGQGPELLIRYENEEAVDDSQLPKDRFSAERLKGVDSTLKIQPAELGDSAVYLCASSPRGRGASGSYNEQFFGPGTRLTVL.

This chain links TRBV28 with TRBJ2-3; 7 bases match TRBD2. Germline CDR1 is MDHEN and CDR2 is SYDVKM. CDR3 length: 16 residues. The V segment lost 6 bases and the J segment 1 base; nucleotides outside the gene matches: 10. The CDR3 is CASSLGGAGGTDTQYF. The DNA for the CDR3 is TGTGCCAGCAGCCTGGGCGGTGCGGGGGGCACAGATACGCAGTATTTT. The full variable domain, rest sourced from reference TRBV28 and TRBJ2-3, is DVKVTQSSRYLVKRTGEKVFLECVQDMDHENMFWYRQDPGLGLRLIYFSYDVKMKEKGDIPEGYSVSREKKERFSLILESASTNQTSMYLCASSLGGAGGTDTQYFGPGTRLTVL.

J is TRBJ2-7 and V is TRBV7-2, with D possibly called TRBD1 or TRBD2 (5 bases each). The CDR3 contains 14 residues. Trimming removed 7 bases at V and 3 bases at J, with 16 bases between. In germline, CDR1 is SGHTA, CDR2 FQGNSA. CDR3 nucleotide sequence: TGTGCCAGCATCCCCTGGGACGCGGGCTACGAGCAGTACTTC. Residues: CASIPWDAGYEQYF.

As concerns this clone: The sample contains more than one DNA sequence encoding this CDR3. This sequence joins TRBV5-1 and TRBJ1-2; 7 bases match TRBD1. This CDR3 has 15 residues. Looked up from germline, CDR1 is SGHRS and CDR2 is YFSETQ. Losses at the gene ends were 0 bases for V and 1 base for J; bases not matched to a gene: 3. The CDR3 loop reads CASSLGTGDNYGYTF. The CDR3 DNA reads TGCGCCAGCAGCTTGGGAACAGGGGATAACTATGGCTACACCTTC.

This clone has just one count. The gene calls are TRBV6-6 and TRBJ2-2, with TRBD1 as a possible D gene (6 bases). Germline V lookup: CDR1 MNHNY, CDR2 SVGAGI (reference sequence). The ends were cut back, 5 bases at V and 1 base at J, with 11 bases in the middle. This CDR3 is built from 15 residues. The CDR3 protein is CASSRQELNTGELFF. The CDR3 nucleotides are TGTGCCAGCAGTCGACAGGAATTGAACACCGGGGAGCTGTTTTTT.

V is TRBV18 and J is TRBJ2-1; the match to TRBD1 covers 10 bases. CDR3 length: 16 residues. V shed 5 bases and J 0 bases; nucleotides not matched to a gene: 4. The germline V gene encodes CDR1 KGHSH and CDR2 LQKENI. The CDR3 DNA follows: TGTGCCAGCTCAACCAGACAGGGGGCCTCCTACAATGAGCAGTTCTTC. Its translation is CASSTRQGASYNEQFF.

This clone has only a few counts. The rearrangement joins TRBV6-1 to TRBJ1-5; 7 nucleotides agree with TRBD1. This CDR3 contains 15 residues. Germline values: CDR1 MNHNS, CDR2 SASEGT. V dropped 6 bases and J dropped 6; count of bases not matched to a gene: 11. The CDR3 region has the DNA TGTGCCAGCAGGCCCATAGGGGGCGCAGCTCAGCCCCAGCATTTT. It is translated as CASRPIGGAAQPQHF.

A single count supports this clone. V usage is TRBV6-5 and J usage is TRBJ1-1; D unresolved. From germline, CDR1 is MNHEY and CDR2 SVGAGI. Trimming removed 0 bases at V and 10 bases at J, with 12 bases between. The CDR3 extends over 13 amino acids. CDR3 protein: CASSYSRWQAAFF. The CDR3 DNA follows: TGTGCCAGCAGTTACTCGAGATGGCAGGCAGCTTTCTTT.

Remarks on this clone: Other nucleotide sequences in the sample specify the same CDR3. V and J are TRBV5-1 and TRBJ1-2; no definite D call. This CDR3 is built from 12 residues. Germline V gives CDR1 SGHRS, CDR2 YFSETQ. Trimming pared 0 bases from V and 5 bases from J, leaving 5 bases between. DNA of the CDR3: TGCGCCAGCAGCTTGGCCAGTTATGGCTACACCTTC. It is translated as CASSLASYGYTF.

CDR3 coding DNA: TGTGCCAGCAGTTTATTACAGGGGCGCTACGAGCAGTACTTC. Protein: CASSLLQGRYEQYF. The rearrangement joins TRBV27 to TRBJ2-7, with 7 positions matching TRBD1. The CDR3 loop spans 14 amino acids. V shed 1 base and J 3 bases; nucleotides not matched to a gene: 3. Germline lookup yields CDR1 MNHEY and CDR2 SMNVEV (reference sequence).

Regarding this clone: This CDR3 is also generated by other DNA sequences in the sample. The chain recombines TRBV28 with TRBJ2-7, with 8 bases identical to TRBD2. The junction had 4 bases not matched to a gene; V was cut back by 3 bases and J by 0 bases. The CDR3 loop spans 15 amino acids. Germline V gene lookup returns CDR1 MDHEN and CDR2 SYDVKM. The chain's CDR3 is CASSFLAGSSYEQYF. CDR3 bases: TGTGCCAGCAGTTTCTTAGCGGGGAGCTCCTACGAGCAGTACTTC.

V gene TRBV5-1 combines with J gene TRBJ1-1; D uncertain. With 0 bases removed from V and 5 bases from J, the gap between germline ends came to 17 bases. Germline-derived CDR1 and CDR2 are SGHRS and YFSETQ. The CDR3 covers 16 residues. CDR3 amino acids: CASSLEVAAGGTEAFF. Written as DNA, the CDR3 is TGCGCCAGCAGCTTGGAGGTGGCGGCCGGAGGTACTGAAGCTTTCTTT. The variable domain in full, with the rest retrieved from reference TRBV5-1 and TRBJ1-1, is KAGVTQTPRYLIKTRGQQVTLSCSPISGHRSVSWYQQTPGQGLQFLFEYFSETQRNKGNFPGRFSGRQFSNSRSEMNVSTLELGDSALYLCASSLEVAAGGTEAFFGQGTRLTVV.

The gene calls are TRBV2 and TRBJ2-6; perhaps TRBD1 as D (6 bases). V was pared by 6 bases and J by 2 bases, with 8 bases between. Germline V gene sequence: CDR1 SNHLY, CDR2 FYNNEI. The CDR3 is made up of 14 amino acids. Written as DNA, the CDR3 is TGTGCCAGCAGAAACAGGGCTGGGGCCAACGTCCTGACTTTC. Protein: CASRNRAGANVLTF.

J is TRBJ2-7 and V is TRBV7-9; tentative D call: TRBD2 (5 bases). The CDR3 sequence is 12 residues long. Trimming shortened V by 6 bases and J by 2 bases, and 8 bases separated the two germline ends. The germline gives CDR1 SEHNR, CDR2 FQNEAQ (reference sequence). The CDR3 DNA sequence: TGTGCCAGCAGGGGAGAACCCTACGAGCAGTACTTC. This sequence encodes CASRGEPYEQYF.

The sample holds one count of this clone. The gene calls are TRBV10-3 and TRBJ2-5; D gene ambiguous. The CDR3 length is 17 residues. Per germline, CDR1 ENHRY and CDR2 SYGVKD. Trimming cost V 0 bases and J 0 bases, with 14 bases left between them. The CDR3 coding sequence is TGTGCCATCAGTGAGTCGATGGTGGGCCGGGACCAAGAGACCCAGTACTTC. Its translation is CAISESMVGRDQETQYF.

The V and J genes are TRBV25-1 and TRBJ2-7, with a weak D call TRBD2 (6 bases). The CDR3 extends over 13 amino acids. Trimming pared 3 bases from V and 6 bases from J, leaving 12 bases between. CDR1 is MGHDK, CDR2 SYGVNS, per germline. CDR3 nucleotides: TGTGCCAGCAGTGACATACACGGGGGCGAGCAGTACTTC. Its translation: CASSDIHGGEQYF.

As for this clone: Other nucleotide sequences in the sample specify the same CDR3. The chain has TRBV28 and TRBJ1-1, with D hard to call. Per the germline V gene, CDR1 is MDHEN and CDR2 is SYDVKM. The CDR3 has 13 residues. V dropped 5 bases and J dropped 0 bases, with 7 bases sitting between them. The CDR3: CASSTTVNTEAFF. DNA of the CDR3: TGTGCCAGCAGTACCACAGTGAACACTGAAGCTTTCTTT. Filled out from reference TRBV28 and TRBJ1-1, the complete variable domain reads DVKVTQSSRYLVKRTGEKVFLECVQDMDHENMFWYRQDPGLGLRLIYFSYDVKMKEKGDIPEGYSVSREKKERFSLILESASTNQTSMYLCASSTTVNTEAFFGQGTRLTVV.

Regarding this clone: Other DNA sequences in the sample encode the same CDR3. The chain couples TRBV7-2 to TRBJ2-1; 9 nucleotides agree with TRBD2. CDR3 length: 16 amino acids. From germline, CDR1 is SGHTA and CDR2 FQGNSA. J gave up 2 bases and V 5 bases, and 7 bases lay outside the gene matches. The CDR3 loop reads CASSPSSGRPYNEQFF. The CDR3 DNA follows: TGTGCCAGCAGCCCCTCCAGCGGGAGGCCCTACAATGAGCAGTTCTTC.